A selection of T cell receptor beta chains follows, all from one sample in a study of shared clonotypes between healthy human individuals. Method: immunoSEQ multiplex PCR; TCRdb's copy keeps in-frame clones and lacks some. The sample has around 1.6 million clones, roughly 98% seen once. The sequenced sample consisted of naive CD4+ T cells sorted from blood. The receptor set was obtained from a man aged 30 to 39 in good health. Each CDR3 is given with its conserved first and last residue. The D gene is left open where the match is weak. Only some rows state a clone size, as once, few, many or a class for expanded clones.

clone_size cdr3_length j_call d_call v_call cdr3_aa cdr3_nt
- 14 TRBJ2-5 - TRBV5-1 CASSFRGGTRTQYF TGCGCCAGCAGCTTTCGAGGCGGGACAAGGACCCAGTACTTC
- 16 TRBJ2-7 TRBD2 TRBV7-7 CASSLPGTNFSYEQYF TGTGCTAGCAGCTTACCCGGGACTAATTTTTCCTACGAGCAGTACTTC
- 17 TRBJ1-5 - TRBV28 CASRWDSSPTGNQPQHF TGTGCCAGCAGATGGGACTCCTCTCCCACTGGCAATCAGCCCCAGCATTTT
once 11 TRBJ1-1 - TRBV7-9 CASSFFPEAFF TGTGCCAGCAGCTTTTTTCCAGAAGCTTTCTTT
- 15 TRBJ2-5 TRBD1 TRBV28 CASSFHRQGPETQYF TGTGCCAGCAGTTTCCACCGACAGGGCCCAGAGACCCAGTACTTC
- 16 TRBJ2-1 TRBD2 TRBV29-1 CSGTSGSPQLYNEQFF TGCAGCGGGACTAGCGGGAGCCCCCAACTTTACAATGAGCAGTTCTTC
- 13 TRBJ1-2 - TRBV6-5 CASSGRGSYGYTF TGTGCCAGCAGTGGGCGCGGGAGCTATGGCTACACCTTC
- 13 TRBJ2-7 - TRBV27 CASTPLGRNEQYF TGTGCCAGCACCCCCCTGGGCAGGAACGAGCAGTACTTC
- 15 TRBJ2-2 - TRBV7-2 CASSLVTVNTGELFF TGTGCCAGCAGCTTAGTAACAGTTAACACCGGGGAGCTGTTTTTT
- 13 TRBJ1-2 TRBD1 TRBV7-9 CASSRTGNYGYTF TGTGCCAGCAGCCGGACAGGGAACTATGGCTACACCTTC